The 19 T cell receptor beta chains reported below all come from one sample, sequenced in a study of graft-versus-host responses after intestinal transplantation. Grafts had their tissue processed, releasing intraepithelial and lamina propria lymphocytes. Libraries were prepared by immunoSEQ multiplex PCR; TCRdb keeps only in-frame clonotypes and omits some of them. The data contain some 2,000 clones, about nine tenths of them seen just once; the ten biggest clones take up about 18%. Sequencing used ileum tissue, obtained nearly 70 days after transplant. The source is a human patient who received an intestinal transplant, so some T cells may come from the graft donor.

The CDR3 coding sequence is TGTGCCAGCAGCTTACCAGGGCGTAACACTGAAGCTTTCTTT. Translation: CASSLPGRNTEAFF. This chain uses TRBV7-4 with TRBJ1-1; tentative D call: TRBD1 (5 bases). Between the trimmed V and J ends, which lost 2 bases and 2 bases, there was a span of 9 bases. This CDR3 is built from 14 residues. The germline CDR1 and CDR2 sequences are SGHVT and SQSDAQ.

This chain uses TRBV28 with TRBJ2-6; D uncertain. The CDR3 consists of 17 residues. Trimming stripped 6 bases from V and 2 bases from J, with 17 bases between. CDR1 and CDR2 (germline): MDHEN, SYDVKM. The CDR3, as DNA: TGTGCCAGCAGGTCCCCAGCAAAGGGTACTGGGGCCAACGTCCTGACTTTC. Translating gives CASRSPAKGTGANVLTF. Using reference TRBV28 and TRBJ2-6 for the parts outside the CDR3, the full variable domain is DVKVTQSSRYLVKRTGEKVFLECVQDMDHENMFWYRQDPGLGLRLIYFSYDVKMKEKGDIPEGYSVSREKKERFSLILESASTNQTSMYLCASRSPAKGTGANVLTFGAGSRLTVL.

The rearrangement joins TRBV15 to TRBJ2-3; D uncertain. The CDR3 has 13 amino acids. Germline V gene sequence: CDR1 LNHNV, CDR2 YYDKDF (reference sequence). V gave up 7 bases and J gave up 2 bases, with 10 bases separating them. The DNA for the CDR3 is TGTGCCACCATCGAGCCGAACACAGATACGCAGTATTTT. As protein: CATIEPNTDTQYF.

J is TRBJ2-7 and V is TRBV7-2; D gene ambiguous. The V gene lost 4 bases and the J gene lost 1 base, with 14 bases spanning the gap. Germline-derived CDR1 and CDR2 are SGHTA and FQGNSA. The CDR3 length is 15 residues. CDR3 in amino acids: CASSSIGRRSYEQYF. In nucleotides, the CDR3 is TGTGCCAGCAGCTCCATCGGAAGAAGGTCCTACGAGCAGTACTTC. Filled out from reference TRBV7-2 and TRBJ2-7, the complete variable domain reads GAGVSQSPSNKVTEKGKDVELRCDPISGHTALYWYRQSLGQGLEFLIYFQGNSAPDKSGLPSDRFSAERTGGSVSTLTIQRTQQEDSAVYLCASSSIGRRSYEQYFGPGTRLTVT.

The rearrangement links TRBV27 to TRBJ1-2; D perhaps matches TRBD1 (6 bases). In germline, CDR1 is MNHEY, CDR2 SMNVEV (reference sequence). The CDR3 spans 15 residues. V was cut by 2 bases and J by 3 bases, with 13 bases left in between. CDR3 DNA sequence: TGTGCCAGCAGTTTAGCGGACAGAAAGTACTATGGCTACACCTTC. This codes for CASSLADRKYYGYTF.

This chain uses TRBV6-1 with TRBJ1-2; tentative D call: TRBD1 (5 bases). Germline V gives CDR1 MNHNS, CDR2 SASEGT. The CDR3 is made up of 14 amino acids. V lost 1 base and J 8 bases, leaving 14 bases between the germline ends. CDR3 residues: CASSEGGPREGYTF. CDR3 nucleotides: TGTGCCAGCAGTGAAGGGGGACCTAGGGAGGGCTACACCTTC.

This chain links TRBV5-4 with TRBJ2-1; D ambiguous. Per the germline V gene, CDR1 is SGHNT and CDR2 is YYREEE (reference sequence). The CDR3 is 17 residues long. V was pared by 1 base and J by 0 bases, with 14 bases between. The CDR3 reads CASSLIIGIPSYNEQFF. DNA for the CDR3: TGTGCCAGCAGCTTGATCATTGGGATTCCCTCCTACAATGAGCAGTTCTTC. The complete variable domain, with remaining parts taken from reference TRBV5-4 and TRBJ2-1, reads ETGVTQSPTHLIKTRGQQVTLRCSSQSGHNTVSWYQQALGQGPQFIFQYYREEENGRGNFPPRFSGLQFPNYSSELNVNALELDDSALYLCASSLIIGIPSYNEQFFGPGTRLTVL.

The chain recombines TRBV6-6 with TRBJ1-5, with D uncertain. The CDR3 extends over 14 amino acids. The V and J ends lost 0 bases and 4 bases respectively, with 7 bases between them. CDR1 is MNHNY, CDR2 SVGAGI, per germline (reference sequence). CDR3 region: CASSYSRMNQPQHF. CDR3 DNA: TGTGCCAGCAGTTACTCGAGGATGAATCAGCCCCAGCATTTT.

The chain uses TRBV7-6 and TRBJ2-7; the match to TRBD1 covers 8 bases. Trimming removed 4 bases from V and 0 bases from J; junction bases left unmatched: 5. CDR1 and CDR2 from the germline V gene are SGHVS and FNYEAQ. The CDR3 totals 15 residues. The CDR3 nucleotides are TGTGCCAGCAGCTCCGGACAGGGCCGCTCCTACGAGCAGTACTTC. Translated, it gives CASSSGQGRSYEQYF. The full variable domain, its missing parts supplied by reference TRBV7-6 and TRBJ2-7, is GAGVSQSPRYKVTKRGQDVALRCDPISGHVSLYWYRQALGQGPEFLTYFNYEAQQDKSGLPNDRFSAERPEGSISTLTIQRTEQRDSAMYRCASSSGQGRSYEQYFGPGTRLTVT.

This chain links TRBV14 with TRBJ1-1, with a tentative D call TRBD1 (5 bases). V lost 6 bases and J lost 5, with 16 bases in between. The germline gives CDR1 SGHDN, CDR2 FVKESK. The CDR3 has 14 amino acids. CDR3 coding DNA: TGTGCCAGCAGACCGACAGAACCGGTGACTGAAGCTTTCTTT. Protein product: CASRPTEPVTEAFF.

This clone was recorded once. The chain recombines TRBV6-7 with TRBJ1-5; D possibly corresponds to TRBD1 (5 bases). TRBV6-7 is marked as an open reading frame, function uncertain. The CDR3 has 14 residues. Deletions cut 7 bases from V and 1 base from J, with 11 bases between. CDR3 sequence (DNA): TGTGCCAGCATCGAAGGGGTGAGCAATCAGCCCCAGCATTTT. This encodes CASIEGVSNQPQHF.

Here the CDR3 DNA reads TGCGCCAGCAGCCCCTTTTTATCCTTTGGGCGATCCTACGAGCAGTACTTC. It specifies CASSPFLSFGRSYEQYF. This chain joins TRBV5-1 and TRBJ2-7; D gene unclear. This CDR3 is built from 17 residues. Germline V gene sequence: CDR1 SGHRS, CDR2 YFSETQ. V was clipped by 4 bases and J by 1 base, with 21 bases between them.

The V gene is TRBV5-8, the J gene TRBJ1-2, with TRBD1 as a possible D gene (6 bases). Per the germline V gene, CDR1 is SGHTS and CDR2 is YDEGEE. The CDR3 covers 14 residues. The V end lost 3 bases, the J end lost 6 bases, and 15 bases lay between the germline ends. The CDR3 DNA reads TGTGCCAGCAGCTACCACCCTACAGGGAATGGCTACACCTTC. Residues: CASSYHPTGNGYTF.

This chain joins TRBV28 and TRBJ1-5, with D perhaps matching TRBD1 (5 bases). Between the trimmed V and J ends, which lost 8 bases and 2 bases, there was a span of 13 bases. This CDR3 comprises 14 residues. Per germline, CDR1 MDHEN and CDR2 SYDVKM. CDR3 coding DNA: TGTGCCAGCGGGACCCGTATCGGCAATCAGCCCCAGCATTTT. It yields the protein CASGTRIGNQPQHF.

The V gene is TRBV5-4, the J gene TRBJ2-2; D may be TRBD2 (5 bases). V shed 0 bases and J shed 6 bases, with 15 bases lying between them. Per germline, CDR1 SGHNT and CDR2 YYREEE (reference sequence). The CDR3 sequence is 16 residues long. The CDR3 is CASSLGGASLPGELFF. The CDR3 DNA is TGTGCCAGCAGCTTGGGGGGTGCTAGCCTCCCCGGGGAGCTGTTTTTT.

The V call is TRBV27, the J call TRBJ2-7; 7 bases fit TRBD1. Germline V lookup: CDR1 MNHEY, CDR2 SMNVEV (reference sequence). The CDR3 contains 15 residues. The junction had 10 bases not matched to a gene; V was cut back by 5 bases and J by 3 bases. In DNA, the CDR3 is TGTGCCAGCAGTCCCTCCCGGACAGGATTCTACGAGCAGTACTTC. Translating gives CASSPSRTGFYEQYF.

The chain recombines TRBV7-7 with TRBJ2-1; the match to TRBD2 covers 14 bases. The CDR3 runs 15 residues. Germline CDR1 is SSHAT and CDR2 is FNYEAQ (reference sequence). CDR3 region: CARTLGTSGSNEQFF. The CDR3 DNA is TGTGCTAGAACCCTCGGGACTAGCGGGAGCAATGAGCAGTTCTTC.

The V and J genes are TRBV7-2 and TRBJ2-1; 10 bases map to TRBD2. The CDR3 sequence is 19 residues long. V gave up 1 base and J gave up 4 bases; unmatched junction bases: 13. The V gene's germline CDR1 is SGHTA and CDR2 FQGNSA. The CDR3 nucleotides read TGTGCCAGCAGCTTAGTTCGGACTAGCGGCCACCCACTATACAATGAGCAGTTCTTC. Its protein product is CASSLVRTSGHPLYNEQFF.

The rearrangement links TRBV18 to TRBJ1-2; 7 nucleotides align to TRBD1. The CDR3 spans 15 residues. CDR1 and CDR2 (germline): KGHSH, LQKENI. V trimming: 0 bases; J trimming: 4 bases; junction bases outside the gene matches: 5. The CDR3 protein is CASSPPPAGGYGYTF. The CDR3 region has the DNA TGTGCCAGCTCACCACCACCGGCAGGGGGCTATGGCTACACCTTC.